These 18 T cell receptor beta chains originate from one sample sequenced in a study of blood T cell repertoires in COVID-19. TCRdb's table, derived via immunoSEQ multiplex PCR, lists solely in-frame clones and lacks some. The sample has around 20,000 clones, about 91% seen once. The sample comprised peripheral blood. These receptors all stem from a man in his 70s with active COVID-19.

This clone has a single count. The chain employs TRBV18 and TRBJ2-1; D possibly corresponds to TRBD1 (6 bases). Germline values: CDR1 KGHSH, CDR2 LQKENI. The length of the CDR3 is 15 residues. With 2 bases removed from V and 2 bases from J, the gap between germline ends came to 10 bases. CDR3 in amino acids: CASSPTQGPYNEQFF. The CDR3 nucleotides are TGTGCCAGCTCACCAACACAGGGCCCCTACAATGAGCAGTTCTTC.

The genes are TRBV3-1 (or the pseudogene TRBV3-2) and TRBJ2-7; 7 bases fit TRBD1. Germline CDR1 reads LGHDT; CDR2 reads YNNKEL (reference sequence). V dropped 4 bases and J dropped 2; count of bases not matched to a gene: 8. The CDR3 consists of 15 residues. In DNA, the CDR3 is TGTGCCAGCAGCCGAGGGGGCCTGGCTCCCTACGAGCAGTACTTC. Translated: CASSRGGLAPYEQYF.

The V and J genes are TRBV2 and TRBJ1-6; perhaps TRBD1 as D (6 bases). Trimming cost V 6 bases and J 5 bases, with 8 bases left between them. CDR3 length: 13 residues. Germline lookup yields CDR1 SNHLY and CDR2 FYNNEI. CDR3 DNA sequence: TGTGCCAGCAGGGACAGCCATAATTCACCCCTCCACTTT. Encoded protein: CASRDSHNSPLHF.

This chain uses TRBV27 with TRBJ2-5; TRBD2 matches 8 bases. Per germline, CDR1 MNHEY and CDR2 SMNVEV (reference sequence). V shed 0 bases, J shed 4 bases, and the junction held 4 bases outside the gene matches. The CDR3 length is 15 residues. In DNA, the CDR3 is TGTGCCAGCAGTTTATCGGCCCGGGGGGGAGAGACCCAGTACTTC. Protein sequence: CASSLSARGGETQYF.

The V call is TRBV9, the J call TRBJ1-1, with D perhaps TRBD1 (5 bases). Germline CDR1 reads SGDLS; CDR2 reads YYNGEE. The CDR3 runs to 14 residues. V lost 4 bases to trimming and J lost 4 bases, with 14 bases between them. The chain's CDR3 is CASSTLGRATEAFF. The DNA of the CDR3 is TGTGCCAGCAGCACCCTCGGCAGGGCCACTGAAGCTTTCTTT.

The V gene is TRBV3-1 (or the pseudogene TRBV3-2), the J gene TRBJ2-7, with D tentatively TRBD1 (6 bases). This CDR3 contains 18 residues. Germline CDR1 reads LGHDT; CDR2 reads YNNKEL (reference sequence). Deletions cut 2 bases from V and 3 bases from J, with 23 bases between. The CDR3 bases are TGTGCCAGCAGCCAACTCCGGGACACCCTACATCGGGGCTACGAGCAGTACTTC. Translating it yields CASSQLRDTLHRGYEQYF.

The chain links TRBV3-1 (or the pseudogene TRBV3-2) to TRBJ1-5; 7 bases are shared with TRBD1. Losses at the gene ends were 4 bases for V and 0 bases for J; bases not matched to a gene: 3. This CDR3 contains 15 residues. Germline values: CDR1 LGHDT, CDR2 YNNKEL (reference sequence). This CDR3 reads CASSLGTASNQPQHF. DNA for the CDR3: TGTGCCAGCAGCCTAGGGACAGCTAGCAATCAGCCCCAGCATTTT.

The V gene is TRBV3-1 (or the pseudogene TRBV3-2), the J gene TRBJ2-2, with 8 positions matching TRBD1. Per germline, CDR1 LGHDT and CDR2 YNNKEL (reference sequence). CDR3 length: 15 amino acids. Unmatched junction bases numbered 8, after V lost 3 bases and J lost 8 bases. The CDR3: CASSHRRQGTGELFF. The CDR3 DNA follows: TGTGCCAGCAGCCATCGGAGACAGGGGACGGGGGAGCTGTTTTTT.

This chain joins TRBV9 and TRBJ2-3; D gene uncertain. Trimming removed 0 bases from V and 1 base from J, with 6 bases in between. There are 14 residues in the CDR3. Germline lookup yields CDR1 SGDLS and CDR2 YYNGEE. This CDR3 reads CASSVGPGTDTQYF. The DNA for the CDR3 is TGTGCCAGCAGCGTAGGCCCAGGCACAGATACGCAGTATTTT.

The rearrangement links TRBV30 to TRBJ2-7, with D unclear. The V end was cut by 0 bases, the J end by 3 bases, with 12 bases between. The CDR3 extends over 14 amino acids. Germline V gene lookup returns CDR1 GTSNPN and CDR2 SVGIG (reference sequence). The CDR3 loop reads CAWSVFPGYYEQYF. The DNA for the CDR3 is TGTGCCTGGAGTGTATTTCCAGGATACTACGAGCAGTACTTC.

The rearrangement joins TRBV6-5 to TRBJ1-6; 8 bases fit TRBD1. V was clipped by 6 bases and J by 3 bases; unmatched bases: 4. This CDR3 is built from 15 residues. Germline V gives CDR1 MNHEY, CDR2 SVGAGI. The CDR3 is CASRAGQGYNSPLHF. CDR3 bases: TGTGCCAGCAGGGCAGGACAGGGCTATAATTCACCCCTCCACTTT.

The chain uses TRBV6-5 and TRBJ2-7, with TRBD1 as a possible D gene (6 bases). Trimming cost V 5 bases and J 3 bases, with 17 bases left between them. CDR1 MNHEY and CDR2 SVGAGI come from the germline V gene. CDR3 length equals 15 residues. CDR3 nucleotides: TGTGCCAGCAGTCCGGCTGGGACACACTACTACGAGCAGTACTTC. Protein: CASSPAGTHYYEQYF.

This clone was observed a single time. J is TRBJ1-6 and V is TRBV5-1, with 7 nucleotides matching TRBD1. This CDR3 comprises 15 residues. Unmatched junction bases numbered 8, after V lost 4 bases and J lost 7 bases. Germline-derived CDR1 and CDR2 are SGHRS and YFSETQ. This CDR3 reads CASSQNRGGNSPLHF. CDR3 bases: TGCGCCAGCAGCCAGAACAGGGGCGGGAATTCACCCCTCCACTTT.

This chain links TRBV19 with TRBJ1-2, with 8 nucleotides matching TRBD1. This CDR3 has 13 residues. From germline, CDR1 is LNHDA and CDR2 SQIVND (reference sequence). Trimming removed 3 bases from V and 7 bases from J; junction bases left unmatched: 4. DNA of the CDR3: TGTGCCAGTAGTATCAGGGGGCGCGGTGGCTACACCTTC. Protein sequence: CASSIRGRGGYTF.

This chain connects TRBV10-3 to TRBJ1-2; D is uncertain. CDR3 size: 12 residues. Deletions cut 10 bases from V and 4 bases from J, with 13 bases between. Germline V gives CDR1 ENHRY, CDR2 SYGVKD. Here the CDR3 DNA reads TGTGCCACCGGTGGAGGACTCTATGGCTACACCTTC. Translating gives CATGGGLYGYTF.

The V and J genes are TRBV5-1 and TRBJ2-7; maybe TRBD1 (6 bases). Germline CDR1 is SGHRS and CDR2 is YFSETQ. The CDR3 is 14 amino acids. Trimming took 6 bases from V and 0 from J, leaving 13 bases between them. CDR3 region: CASTGQPSSYEQYF. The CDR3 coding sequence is TGCGCCAGCACCGGACAGCCGAGCTCCTACGAGCAGTACTTC.

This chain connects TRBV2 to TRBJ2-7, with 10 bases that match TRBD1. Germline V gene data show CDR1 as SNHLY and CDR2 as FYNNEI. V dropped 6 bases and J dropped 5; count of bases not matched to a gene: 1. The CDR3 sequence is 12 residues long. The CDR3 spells CASRDRGNEQYF. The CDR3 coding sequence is TGTGCCAGCAGGGACAGGGGGAACGAGCAGTACTTC.

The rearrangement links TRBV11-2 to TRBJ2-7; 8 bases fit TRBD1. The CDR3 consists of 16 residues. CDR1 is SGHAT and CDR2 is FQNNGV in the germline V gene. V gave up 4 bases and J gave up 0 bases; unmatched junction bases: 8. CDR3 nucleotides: TGTGCCAGCAGCTCTCAGGGGGCAGTCAGCTCCTACGAGCAGTACTTC. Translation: CASSSQGAVSSYEQYF.